Below are 6 T cell receptor beta chains sequenced from a single sample in a study of cytomegalovirus exposure and HLA in healthy donors. TCRdb keeps only in-frame clones here, not all; method: immunoSEQ multiplex PCR. This sample has over 150,000 clones; around nine tenths occur once, and the top ten carry over 9%. Sequencing used PBMCs. These receptor sequences come from a woman in her late teens or twenties in good health and CMV-seropositive.

V usage is TRBV2 and J usage is TRBJ1-4, with 7 positions matching TRBD1. The germline V gene has CDR1 SNHLY and CDR2 FYNNEI. The trim removed 7 bases at V and 2 bases at J, leaving 10 bases unmatched. The CDR3 sequence is 16 residues long. The DNA for the CDR3 is TGTGCCAGCAAAAAGGAGGCAGGGGGTACTAATGAAAAACTGTTTTTT. Its protein product is CASKKEAGGTNEKLFF.

The J gene is TRBJ2-7, the V gene TRBV27, with D maybe TRBD1 (6 bases). The CDR3 length is 15 residues. V was trimmed by 2 bases and J by 0 bases, leaving 11 bases between them. The germline V gene has CDR1 MNHEY and CDR2 SMNVEV (reference sequence). CDR3 DNA: TGTGCCAGCAGTTTACAGGGGACAATCTCCTACGAGCAGTACTTC. Protein: CASSLQGTISYEQYF.

The gene calls are TRBV4-1 and TRBJ2-5; maybe TRBD1 (6 bases). The V end was cut by 5 bases, the J end by 4 bases, with 17 bases between. Looked up from germline, CDR1 is MGHRA and CDR2 is YSYEKL. The CDR3 loop spans 15 amino acids. This CDR3 reads CASSSRGQEGETQYF. CDR3 coding DNA: TGCGCCAGCAGCTCTCGGGGACAAGAGGGAGAGACCCAGTACTTC.

V gene TRBV11-3 combines with J gene TRBJ2-1, with D perhaps matching TRBD2 (5 bases). The CDR3 sequence is 16 residues long. V dropped 5 bases and J dropped 0 bases, with 14 bases sitting between them. Germline V CDR1 and CDR2: SGHNT, YENEEA. The CDR3 here is CASSPEGSVSYNEQFF. The CDR3 DNA reads as TGTGCCAGCAGCCCTGAGGGTAGCGTCTCCTACAATGAGCAGTTCTTC.

CDR3 protein: CASSLGASNEQFF. The CDR3 DNA follows: TGTGCCAGCAGCTTGGGGGCGTCCAATGAGCAGTTCTTC. The chain couples TRBV5-6 to TRBJ2-1, with unresolved D. Germline V gives CDR1 SGHDT, CDR2 YYEEEE. V lost 0 bases to trimming and J lost 6 bases, with 7 bases between them. The CDR3 consists of 13 residues. Looking up the rest from reference TRBV5-6 and TRBJ2-1 gives the full variable domain: DAGVTQSPTHLIKTRGQQVTLRCSPKSGHDTVSWYQQALGQGPQFIFQYYEEEERQRGNFPDRFSGHQFPNYSSELNVNALLLGDSALYLCASSLGASNEQFFGPGTRLTVL.

The chain uses TRBV13 and TRBJ2-7, with 12 bases aligning to TRBD2. The trim removed 5 bases at V and 6 bases at J, leaving 11 bases unmatched. This CDR3 spans 16 amino acids. Germline V lookup: CDR1 PRHDT, CDR2 FYEKMQ (reference sequence). This CDR3 reads CASSTRRLAGEGEQYF. CDR3 DNA sequence: TGTGCCAGCAGCACGAGGAGACTAGCGGGAGAAGGCGAGCAGTACTTC.